Sequencing of this TCR beta chain was carried out in a study of T cell repertoires in cytomegalovirus infection. TCRdb reprocessed the reads via MiXCR and lists one record per CDR3 protein. The sample records tens of thousands of distinct CDR3 sequences, more than 20% being singletons. Remarks on this clonotype: The target antigen is unknown.

Whole-study results and caveats: HLA-C-restricted CMV clonotypes gave the most frequent clonotype in two of eight donors.

Per the germline V gene, CDR1 is ENHRY and CDR2 is SYGVKD. The V end was cut by 2 bases, the J end by 2 bases, with 8 bases between. CDR3 length: 14 amino acids. The sample in question was CD8+ T cells from cultured PBMCs, obtained from culture after CMV antigen stimulation. The chain combines TRBV10-3 with TRBJ2-3, with a tentative D call TRBD2 (6 bases). This sequence originates from a human donor in good health (CMV status not recorded). Some clones in this sample may be carry-over from other donors' samples. For the CDR3, the DNA is TGTGCCATCAGTGAGCGCGGGAACACAGATACGCAGTATTTT. This gives the protein CAISERGNTDTQYF.